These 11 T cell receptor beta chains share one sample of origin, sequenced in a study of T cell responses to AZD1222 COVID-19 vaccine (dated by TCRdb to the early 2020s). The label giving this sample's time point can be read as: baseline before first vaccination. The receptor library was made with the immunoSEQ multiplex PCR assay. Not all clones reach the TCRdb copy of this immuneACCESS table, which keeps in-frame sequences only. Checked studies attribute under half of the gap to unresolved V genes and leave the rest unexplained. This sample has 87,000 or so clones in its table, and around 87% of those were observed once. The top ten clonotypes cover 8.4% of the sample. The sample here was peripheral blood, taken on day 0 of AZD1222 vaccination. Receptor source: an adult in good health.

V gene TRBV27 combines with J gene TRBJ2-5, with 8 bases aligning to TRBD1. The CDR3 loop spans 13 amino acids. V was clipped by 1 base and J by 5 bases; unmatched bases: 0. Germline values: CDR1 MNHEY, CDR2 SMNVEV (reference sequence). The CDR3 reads CASSLWTGETQYF. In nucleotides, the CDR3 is TGTGCCAGCAGTTTATGGACAGGGGAGACCCAGTACTTC.

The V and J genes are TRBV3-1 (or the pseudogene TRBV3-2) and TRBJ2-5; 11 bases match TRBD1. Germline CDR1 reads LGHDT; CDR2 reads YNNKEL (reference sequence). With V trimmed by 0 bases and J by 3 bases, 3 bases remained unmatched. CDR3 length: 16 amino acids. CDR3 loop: CASSQDPGQGEETQYF. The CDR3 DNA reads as TGTGCCAGCAGCCAAGACCCGGGACAGGGGGAAGAGACCCAGTACTTC.

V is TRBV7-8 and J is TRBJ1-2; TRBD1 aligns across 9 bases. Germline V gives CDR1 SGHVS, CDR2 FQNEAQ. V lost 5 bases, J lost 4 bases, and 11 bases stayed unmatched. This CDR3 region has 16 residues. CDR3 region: CASSKDVGQGIYGYTF. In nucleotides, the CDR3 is TGTGCCAGCAGCAAGGACGTGGGACAGGGAATCTATGGCTACACCTTC.

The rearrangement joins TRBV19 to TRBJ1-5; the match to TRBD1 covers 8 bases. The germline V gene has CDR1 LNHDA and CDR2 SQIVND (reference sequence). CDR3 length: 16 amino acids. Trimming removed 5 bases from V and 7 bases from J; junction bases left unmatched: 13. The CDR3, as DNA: TGTGCCAGTAGTTCGCAGCCCCAGGGGGCGGACCAGCCCCAGCATTTT. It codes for CASSSQPQGADQPQHF.

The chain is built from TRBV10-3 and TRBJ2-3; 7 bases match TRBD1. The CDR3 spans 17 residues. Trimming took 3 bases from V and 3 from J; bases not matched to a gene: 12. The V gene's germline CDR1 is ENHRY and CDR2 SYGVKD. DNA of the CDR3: TGTGCCATCAGTGACTACACAGGGGAGAGGCTTACAGATACGCAGTATTTT. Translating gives CAISDYTGERLTDTQYF.

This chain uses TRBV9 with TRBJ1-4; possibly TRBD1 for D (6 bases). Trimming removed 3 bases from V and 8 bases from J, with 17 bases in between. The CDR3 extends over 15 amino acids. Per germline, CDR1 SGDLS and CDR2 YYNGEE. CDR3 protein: CASSGLQGFGEKLFF. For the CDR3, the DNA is TGTGCCAGCAGCGGACTTCAGGGGTTTGGCGAAAAACTGTTTTTT.

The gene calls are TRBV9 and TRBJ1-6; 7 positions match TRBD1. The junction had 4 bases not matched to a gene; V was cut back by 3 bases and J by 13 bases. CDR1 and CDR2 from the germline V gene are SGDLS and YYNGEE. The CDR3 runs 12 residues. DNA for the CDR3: TGTGCCAGCAGCGGACAGGGTAAGCCCCTCCACTTT. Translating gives CASSGQGKPLHF. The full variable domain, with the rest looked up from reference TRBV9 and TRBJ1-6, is DSGVTQTPKHLITATGQRVTLRCSPRSGDLSVYWYQQSLDQGLQFLIQYYNGEERAKGNILERFSAQQFPDLHSELNLSSLELGDSALYFCASSGQGKPLHFGNGTRLTVT.

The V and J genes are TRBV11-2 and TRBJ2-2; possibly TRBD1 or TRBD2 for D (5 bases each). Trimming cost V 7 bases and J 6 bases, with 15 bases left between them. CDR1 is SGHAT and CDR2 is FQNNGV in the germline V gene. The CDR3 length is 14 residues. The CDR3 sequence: CASTRSGRSGELFF. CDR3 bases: TGTGCCAGCACCCGGTCGGGGCGGTCCGGGGAGCTGTTTTTT.

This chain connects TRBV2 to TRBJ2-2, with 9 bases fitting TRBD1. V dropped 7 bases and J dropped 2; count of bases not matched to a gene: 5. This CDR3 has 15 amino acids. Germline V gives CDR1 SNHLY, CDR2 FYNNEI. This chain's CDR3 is CASKRQGDNTGELFF. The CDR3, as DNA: TGTGCCAGCAAGAGACAGGGGGACAACACCGGGGAGCTGTTTTTT.

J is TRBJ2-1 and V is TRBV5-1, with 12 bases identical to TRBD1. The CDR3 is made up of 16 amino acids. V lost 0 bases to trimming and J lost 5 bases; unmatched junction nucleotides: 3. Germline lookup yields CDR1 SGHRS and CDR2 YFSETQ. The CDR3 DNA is TGCGCCAGCAGCTTGGAGGGACAGGGGGCCCACAATGAGCAGTTCTTC. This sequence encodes CASSLEGQGAHNEQFF.

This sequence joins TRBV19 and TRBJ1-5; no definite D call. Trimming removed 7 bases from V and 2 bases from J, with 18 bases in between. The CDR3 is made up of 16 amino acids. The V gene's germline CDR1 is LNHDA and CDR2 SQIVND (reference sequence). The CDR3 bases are TGTGCCAGTACTCCCCAGGCGGGTTCCGGCAATCAGCCCCAGCATTTT. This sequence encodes CASTPQAGSGNQPQHF.